The 19 T cell receptor beta chains given below trace back to one sample, sequenced in a study of T-cell reconstitution after alpha-beta-depleted transplantation in children. As it was prepared, the TCRbeta library received unique molecular identifiers. Each CDR3 protein gets one entry after TCRdb re-called the PCR reads with MiXCR. Here the sample spans roughly 300,000 distinct CDR3 sequences, approximately 10% being singletons. The input for sequencing was PBMCs from the stem cell graft donor, taken from the stem cell graft. The source of these receptors is a human donor who donated a stem cell graft to a child with acute lymphoblastic leukemia.

This clonotype occurred a few times. The chain has TRBV7-6 and TRBJ1-4; no definite D call. Trimming left V 1 base short and J 7 bases short, with 13 bases between. Per germline, CDR1 SGHVS and CDR2 FNYEAQ. This CDR3 spans 15 amino acids. The CDR3 DNA follows: TGTGCCAGCAGCTTAGGTGGCAGCCTTTCTGAAAAACTGTTTTTT. Its protein is CASSLGGSLSEKLFF.

Ten or more counts support this clonotype. This chain joins TRBV4-1 and TRBJ2-4; 8 nucleotides agree with TRBD2. The CDR3 is made up of 17 amino acids. V gave up 3 bases and J gave up 5 bases; unmatched junction bases: 12. Germline V gene data show CDR1 as MGHRA and CDR2 as YSYEKL. This CDR3 is CASSHFPPTSVQNIQYF. The CDR3 DNA reads TGCGCCAGCAGCCATTTTCCTCCGACTAGCGTCCAAAACATTCAGTACTTC.

This clonotype was seen a handful of times. This sequence joins TRBV15 and TRBJ2-2; a possible D gene is TRBD2 (5 bases). Germline CDR1 and CDR2: LNHNV and YYDKDF (reference sequence). Trimming cost V 0 bases and J 4 bases, with 9 bases left between them. The CDR3 runs to 15 residues. CDR3 sequence reads: CATSRDQEGTGELFF. In DNA form, the CDR3 reads TGTGCCACCAGCAGAGACCAAGAGGGCACCGGGGAGCTGTTTTTT.

Ten or more counts support this clonotype. This chain connects TRBV27 to TRBJ2-7; D is perhaps TRBD1 (6 bases). V was trimmed by 6 bases and J by 3 bases, leaving 21 bases between them. Germline values: CDR1 MNHEY, CDR2 SMNVEV (reference sequence). This CDR3 region has 16 residues. The CDR3 coding sequence is TGTGCCAGCAGCCCTCCCGGGACACAACTCTTCTACGAGCAGTACTTC. This sequence encodes CASSPPGTQLFYEQYF.

The chain has TRBV5-8 and TRBJ2-1; 7 bases are a match to TRBD2. From germline, CDR1 is SGHTS and CDR2 YDEGEE. Unmatched junction bases numbered 8, after V lost 2 bases and J lost 0 bases. The CDR3 has 17 residues. CDR3 residues: CASSFTSGGPSYNEQFF. In nucleotides, the CDR3 is TGTGCCAGCAGCTTCACCTCGGGGGGTCCCTCCTACAATGAGCAGTTCTTC.

This clonotype was counted between two and nine times. The genes are TRBV2 and TRBJ1-5; no clear D. Germline loops: CDR1 SNHLY, CDR2 FYNNEI. V lost 1 base, J lost 3 bases, and 4 bases lay in between. The CDR3 spans 13 residues. CDR3 in amino acids: CASSEGLNQPQHF. CDR3 in DNA: TGTGCCAGCAGTGAAGGCCTCAATCAGCCCCAGCATTTT.

This clonotype occurred a few times. The chain carries TRBV6-5 and TRBJ2-3; D is ambiguous. The CDR3 loop spans 14 amino acids. Between the trimmed V and J ends, which lost 2 bases and 1 base, there was a span of 7 bases. In germline, CDR1 is MNHEY, CDR2 SVGAGI. CDR3 sequence: CASSYPSRTDTQYF. CDR3 sequence (DNA): TGTGCCAGCAGTTACCCTAGTCGCACAGATACGCAGTATTTT.

The J gene is TRBJ2-7, the V gene TRBV4-1; D may correspond to TRBD1 or TRBD2 (5 bases each). Germline V gene data show CDR1 as MGHRA and CDR2 as YSYEKL. V shed 4 bases and J shed 0 bases, with 13 bases lying between them. This CDR3 region has 15 residues. CDR3 residues: CASSPGPLRSYEQYF. DNA for the CDR3: TGCGCCAGCAGCCCGGGACCCCTTCGCTCCTACGAGCAGTACTTC.

The genes are TRBV28 and TRBJ2-3, with TRBD2 matching 11 bases. From germline, CDR1 is MDHEN and CDR2 SYDVKM. V dropped 6 bases and J dropped 6; count of bases not matched to a gene: 11. This CDR3 region has 16 residues. The CDR3 loop reads CASRRLAGLGGDTQYF. The CDR3 coding sequence is TGTGCCAGCAGAAGACTAGCGGGACTGGGAGGGGATACGCAGTATTTT. The variable domain in full, completed from reference TRBV28 and TRBJ2-3, reads DVKVTQSSRYLVKRTGEKVFLECVQDMDHENMFWYRQDPGLGLRLIYFSYDVKMKEKGDIPEGYSVSREKKERFSLILESASTNQTSMYLCASRRLAGLGGDTQYFGPGTRLTVL.

The V and J genes are TRBV7-9 and TRBJ2-4, with D tentatively TRBD2 (6 bases). The CDR3 contains 14 residues. Germline values: CDR1 SEHNR, CDR2 FQNEAQ (reference sequence). V was shortened by 1 base and J by 6 bases, with 10 bases between the two germline ends. The CDR3, as DNA: TGTGCCAGCAGCTTAGAGGCCGGGGGAAACATTCAGTACTTC. Protein product: CASSLEAGGNIQYF.

In this sample, this clonotype turned up a few times. The CDR3 DNA is TGTGCCAGCAGCTTAAAAGACTACCCCTACGAGCAGTACTTC. Translating gives CASSLKDYPYEQYF. This chain connects TRBV7-9 to TRBJ2-7; perhaps TRBD2 as D (5 bases). Trimming pared 2 bases from V and 2 bases from J, leaving 10 bases between. Germline CDR1 reads SEHNR; CDR2 reads FQNEAQ (reference sequence). The CDR3 is 14 residues long.

This clonotype has just a few counts. The V gene is TRBV20-1, the J gene TRBJ2-1, with 14 bases fitting TRBD2. With V trimmed by 6 bases and J by 9 bases, 7 bases remained unmatched. CDR3 length: 14 residues. CDR1 is DFQATT, CDR2 SNEGSKA, per germline (reference sequence). The CDR3 bases are TGCAGTGCCCCGGGACTAGCGGGAGAAGGTGAGCAGTTCTTC. The encoded protein is CSAPGLAGEGEQFF.

This clonotype was seen many times. This rearrangement joins TRBV5-1 to TRBJ2-1; D is possibly TRBD2 (5 bases). Per germline, CDR1 SGHRS and CDR2 YFSETQ. The V and J ends lost 7 bases and 2 bases respectively, with 16 bases between them. CDR3 length: 15 amino acids. CDR3 coding DNA: TGCGCCAGCTTGGAGGTCGGTTATCCCTACAATGAGCAGTTCTTC. It specifies CASLEVGYPYNEQFF.

This chain uses TRBV3-1 with TRBJ2-3; D perhaps matches TRBD2 (6 bases). V was cut by 0 bases and J by 6 bases, with 10 bases left in between. This CDR3 comprises 14 residues. CDR1 and CDR2 from the germline V gene are LGHDT and YNNKEL (reference sequence). The CDR3 reads CASSQDPGRDTQYF. In DNA, the CDR3 is TGTGCCAGCAGCCAAGATCCTGGGAGGGATACGCAGTATTTT.

This clonotype was picked up a small number of times. The chain links TRBV4-2 to TRBJ2-7; D tentatively reads TRBD1 or TRBD2 (5 bases each). V was trimmed by 5 bases and J by 4 bases, leaving 15 bases between them. Germline CDR1 is LGHNA and CDR2 is YNFKEQ. This CDR3 has 14 amino acids. In DNA, the CDR3 is TGTGCCAGCAGCTACGGGGATAAGGGGTACGAGCAGTACTTC. It encodes CASSYGDKGYEQYF.

The rearrangement links TRBV7-2 to TRBJ2-1, with 7 bases fitting TRBD2. CDR1 and CDR2 from the germline V gene are SGHTA and FQGNSA. The CDR3 is 16 amino acids. The trim removed 1 base at V and 4 bases at J, leaving 7 bases unmatched. The CDR3 loop is CASSLGSGLGYNEQFF. CDR3 DNA sequence: TGTGCCAGCAGCTTAGGTAGCGGACTAGGGTACAATGAGCAGTTCTTC.

This clonotype was observed at least ten times. This sequence joins TRBV20-1 and TRBJ2-5, with D possibly matching TRBD1 (6 bases). The length of the CDR3 is 12 residues. The germline V gene encodes CDR1 DFQATT and CDR2 SNEGSKA (reference sequence). CDR3 nucleotides: TGCACCGACAGGCCTTTCCAAGAGACCCAGTACTTC. This sequence encodes CTDRPFQETQYF.

This chain links TRBV7-9 with TRBJ2-1; D is unresolved. V was trimmed by 2 bases and J by 5 bases, leaving 7 bases between them. The length of the CDR3 is 13 residues. In germline, CDR1 is SEHNR, CDR2 FQNEAQ (reference sequence). The CDR3 nucleotides read TGTGCCAGCAGCTTAAGGGCCGACAATGAGCAGTTCTTC. Translation gives CASSLRADNEQFF.

This chain uses TRBV28 with TRBJ2-7; 7 bases map to TRBD2. This CDR3 region has 18 residues. Per germline, CDR1 MDHEN and CDR2 SYDVKM. V was pared by 4 bases and J by 3 bases, with 18 bases of the junction left unmatched. The CDR3 DNA reads TGTGCCAGCAGTTCCCCGGGGGGACGAGGACGTTCGCTCTACGAGCAGTACTTC. Its protein product is CASSSPGGRGRSLYEQYF.